The next 25 T cell receptor beta chains were all read from a single sample in a study of T cells in Graves' hyperthyroidism and ophthalmopathy. What was amplified from RNA transcripts were TCR beta CDR3 regions. When the TCR CDR3 underwent first-round RT-PCR, the HTBI primer set was used. TCRdb used MiXCR to reprocess the multiplex PCR reads, holding one entry per CDR3 protein. This sample has 500,000 to 650,000 distinct CDR3 sequences; 11% to 15% occur once, and the top ten carry 11% to 15%. Material for sequencing was blood. The source of these receptors is a woman in her 40s with Graves' hyperthyroidism.

This clonotype has at least ten counts. This rearrangement joins TRBV28 to TRBJ1-2; the match to TRBD1 covers 10 bases. With 3 bases clipped from V and 9 bases from J, the junction kept 4 bases outside the gene matches. The CDR3 consists of 13 residues. The germline V gene encodes CDR1 MDHEN and CDR2 SYDVKM. CDR3 sequence reads: CASSLGTGVSYTF. In DNA form, the CDR3 reads TGTGCCAGCAGTTTGGGGACAGGGGTTAGCTACACCTTC.

The table lists this clonotype with many counts. The V call is TRBV28, the J call TRBJ2-7; a possible D gene is TRBD2 (6 bases). V was cut by 6 bases and J by 7 bases, with 13 bases left in between. Germline V gene data show CDR1 as MDHEN and CDR2 as SYDVKM. The CDR3 is 12 amino acids. The CDR3 loop reads CASRLAEGEQYF. Here the CDR3 DNA reads TGTGCCAGCAGGCTTGCGGAGGGTGAGCAGTACTTC. The full variable domain, in which reference TRBV28 and TRBJ2-7 provide the parts outside the CDR3, is DVKVTQSSRYLVKRTGEKVFLECVQDMDHENMFWYRQDPGLGLRLIYFSYDVKMKEKGDIPEGYSVSREKKERFSLILESASTNQTSMYLCASRLAEGEQYFGPGTRLTVT.

On this clonotype itself: A much larger clonotype is one base distant, so this may be a read error. CDR3 region: CAGRLGINEQYF. The CDR3 bases are TGTGCCGGGAGGCTGGGGATCAATGAGCAGTACTTC. V gene TRBV30 combines with J gene TRBJ2-1; a possible D gene is TRBD2 (6 bases). The end of the DNA aligns better with TRBJ2-7, so the J call may be wrong. Looked up from germline, CDR1 is GTSNPN and CDR2 is SVGIG (reference sequence). There are 12 residues in the CDR3.

J is TRBJ2-3 and V is TRBV12-3 or TRBV12-4, with D unclear. Trimming left V 5 bases short and J 6 bases short, with 12 bases between. The CDR3 is 13 amino acids. CDR3 amino acids: CASSEDSVDTQYF. The CDR3 DNA sequence: TGTGCCAGCAGTGAAGATTCGGTGGATACGCAGTATTTT.

V gene TRBV9 combines with J gene TRBJ2-1; D possibly corresponds to TRBD2 (5 bases). From germline, CDR1 is SGDLS and CDR2 YYNGEE. This CDR3 has 15 residues. Trimming stripped 0 bases from V and 2 bases from J, with 9 bases between. CDR3 nucleotide sequence: TGTGCCAGCAGCGTAGTTCTAGCCACCTACAATGAGCAGTTCTTC. Protein sequence: CASSVVLATYNEQFF.

This clonotype was recorded at least ten times. The V gene is TRBV20-1, the J gene TRBJ2-5, with 9 bases identical to TRBD2. J lost 3 bases, V lost 2 bases, and 4 bases had no gene match. The CDR3 is 14 residues long. Per the germline V gene, CDR1 is DFQATT and CDR2 is SNEGSKA (reference sequence). The CDR3 sequence is CSARRLAGKETQYF. Written as DNA, the CDR3 is TGCAGTGCTAGACGGCTAGCGGGGAAAGAGACCCAGTACTTC.

This clonotype occurred many times. The chain recombines TRBV5-1 with TRBJ1-2, with 9 bases aligning to TRBD1. The CDR3 contains 16 residues. In germline, CDR1 is SGHRS, CDR2 YFSETQ. J gave up 0 bases and V 5 bases, and 8 bases lay outside the gene matches. The CDR3 loop is CASRPGQGRTNYGYTF. In nucleotides, the CDR3 is TGCGCCAGCAGACCGGGACAGGGACGCACTAACTATGGCTACACCTTC.

The chain has TRBV2 and TRBJ2-1; 9 bases match TRBD1. Germline V gene sequence: CDR1 SNHLY, CDR2 FYNNEI. With 7 bases clipped from V and 5 bases from J, the junction kept 3 bases outside the gene matches. This CDR3 has 13 amino acids. The CDR3 nucleotides read TGTGCCAGCAAGGACAGGGGCCACAATGAGCAGTTCTTC. Protein sequence: CASKDRGHNEQFF.

The table lists this clonotype with many counts. J is TRBJ2-3 and V is TRBV13; the match to TRBD2 covers 9 bases. The CDR3 runs 15 residues. Germline CDR1 and CDR2: PRHDT and FYEKMQ (reference sequence). Trimming cost V 1 base and J 3 bases; bases outside gene matches: 2. CDR3 in amino acids: CASSLVAGETDTQYF. The CDR3 coding sequence is TGTGCCAGCAGCTTAGTAGCGGGGGAGACAGATACGCAGTATTTT.

This chain links TRBV20-1 with TRBJ1-6; D is unresolved. This CDR3 has 16 amino acids. CDR1 and CDR2 (germline): DFQATT, SNEGSKA (reference sequence). V lost 0 bases and J 7 bases, leaving 16 bases between the germline ends. The CDR3, as DNA: TGCAGTGCTAGAGATGGAAACAGCCGGCTAAATTCACCCCTCCACTTT. This gives the protein CSARDGNSRLNSPLHF.

This clonotype was counted many times. This chain joins TRBV11-2 and TRBJ2-3, with TRBD1 as a possible D gene (6 bases). Germline CDR1 SGHAT, CDR2 FQNNGV. The CDR3 extends over 16 amino acids. V lost 4 bases and J lost 2, with 16 bases in between. The CDR3 nucleotides are TGTGCCAGCAGCTACCCTTCGCAGGGGTCCACAGATACGCAGTATTTT. It translates to CASSYPSQGSTDTQYF.

The chain is built from TRBV6-1 and TRBJ2-2, with D possibly TRBD1 on 6 matching bases. Germline CDR1 is MNHNS and CDR2 is SASEGT. V lost 5 bases to trimming and J lost 4 bases, with 17 bases between them. This CDR3 is built from 16 residues. This chain's CDR3 is CASSSHRDFGTGELFF. Written as DNA, the CDR3 is TGTGCCAGCAGTTCTCACAGGGATTTTGGCACCGGGGAGCTGTTTTTT.

This clonotype was seen repeatedly, ten times or more. This chain uses TRBV2 with TRBJ2-1; 9 nucleotides agree with TRBD1. In germline, CDR1 is SNHLY, CDR2 FYNNEI. Unmatched junction bases numbered 6, after V lost 6 bases and J lost 9 bases. The CDR3 loop spans 13 amino acids. DNA of the CDR3: TGTGCCAGCAGGGAACAGGGGGCGGGTGAGCAGTTCTTC. Its translation is CASREQGAGEQFF.

Comment on this clonotype: At one end the junction does not follow the germline gene, possibly because of a read error. The chain links TRBV30 to TRBJ2-2; 9 bases match TRBD2. Germline assignment: CDR1 GTSNPN and CDR2 SVGIG (reference sequence). The CDR3 extends over 15 amino acids. CDR3 amino acids: CARSVAGANTGELFF. DNA for the CDR3: TGTGCCCGGAGTGTAGCGGGGGCTAACACCGGGGAGCTGTTTTTT.

This clonotype was found a few times. CDR3 bases: TGTGCCATCAGTGAAAGGTGGACTAGCGGGAGGGCCCACAATGAGCAGTTCTTC. It translates to CAISERWTSGRAHNEQFF. The chain links TRBV10-3 to TRBJ2-1, with TRBD2 identical over 15 bases. Germline V gene data show CDR1 as ENHRY and CDR2 as SYGVKD. Trimming removed 3 bases from V and 5 bases from J; junction bases left unmatched: 8. The CDR3 runs to 18 residues.

J is TRBJ2-7 and V is TRBV3-1, with TRBD2 matching 13 bases. Per germline, CDR1 LGHDT and CDR2 YNNKEL (reference sequence). The V segment lost 0 bases and the J segment 4 bases; nucleotides outside the gene matches: 3. The CDR3 loop spans 16 amino acids. The chain's CDR3 is CASSQEMTSGRYEQYF. In nucleotides, the CDR3 is TGTGCCAGCAGCCAAGAGATGACTAGCGGGAGGTACGAGCAGTACTTC.

The sample holds many counts of this clonotype. V gene TRBV7-3 combines with J gene TRBJ2-1, with 7 bases fitting TRBD2. With 5 bases clipped from V and 6 bases from J, the junction kept 13 bases outside the gene matches. There are 16 residues in the CDR3. From germline, CDR1 is SGHTA and CDR2 FQGTGA. The CDR3 DNA reads as TGTGCCAGCAGCCCGAACGGGAAGACTAGCCTCAATGAGCAGTTCTTC. It translates to CASSPNGKTSLNEQFF.

This clonotype was detected many times. CDR3 sequence reads: CSGIKGMNTEAFF. CDR3 nucleotides: TGCAGTGGAATTAAGGGAATGAACACTGAAGCTTTCTTT. The gene calls are TRBV20-1 and TRBJ1-1, with no clear D. Trimming removed 7 bases from V and 0 bases from J, with 12 bases in between. Germline values: CDR1 DFQATT, CDR2 SNEGSKA (reference sequence). The CDR3 totals 13 residues.

This sequence joins TRBV12-3 or TRBV12-4 and TRBJ2-2, with 10 nucleotides matching TRBD2. The CDR3 spans 14 residues. V was clipped by 5 bases and J by 6 bases; unmatched bases: 3. CDR3 protein: CASSPSGGAGELFF. In nucleotides, the CDR3 is TGTGCCAGCAGTCCAAGCGGGGGGGCCGGGGAGCTGTTTTTT.

The CDR3 DNA reads as TGCAGTGCTACTACTAGCGGTGGGGATAGGTACAATGAGCAGTTCTTC. Protein sequence: CSATTSGGDRYNEQFF. The chain combines TRBV20-1 with TRBJ2-1; 8 bases align to TRBD2. Per germline, CDR1 DFQATT and CDR2 SNEGSKA (reference sequence). This CDR3 region has 16 residues. After removal of 4 bases from V and 4 bases from J, the junction contained 12 bases not matched to a gene.

This clonotype was picked up many times. J is TRBJ2-2 and V is TRBV11-2; D possibly corresponds to TRBD1 (5 bases). The CDR3 length is 17 residues. From germline, CDR1 is SGHAT and CDR2 FQNNGV. Trimming shortened V by 5 bases and J by 1 base, and 17 bases separated the two germline ends. The CDR3, as DNA: TGTGCCAGCAGCCCAGGACACCTTATCGGGAACACCGGGGAGCTGTTTTTT. Translation: CASSPGHLIGNTGELFF. Full variable domain (outside the CDR3, taken from reference TRBV11-2 and TRBJ2-2): EAGVAQSPRYKIIEKRQSVAFWCNPISGHATLYWYQQILGQGPKLLIQFQNNGVVDDSQLPKDRFSAERLKGVDSTLKIQPAKLEDSAVYLCASSPGHLIGNTGELFFGEGSRLTVL.

This clonotype turned up a few times. The rearrangement uses TRBV7-8 and TRBJ2-2; the D is unclear. CDR1 and CDR2 from the germline V gene are SGHVS and FQNEAQ. The CDR3 covers 14 residues. The ends were cut back, 0 bases at V and 3 bases at J, with 5 bases in the middle. The chain's CDR3 is CASSLAQYTGELFF. The CDR3 DNA is TGTGCCAGCAGCTTAGCGCAGTACACCGGGGAGCTGTTTTTT.

This clonotype has just a few counts. V gene TRBV18 combines with J gene TRBJ2-1; 7 nucleotides line up with TRBD2. This CDR3 contains 16 residues. The germline CDR1 and CDR2 sequences are KGHSH and LQKENI. The V gene end was trimmed by 0 bases and the J gene end by 7 bases; junction bases not matched to a gene: 9. In DNA, the CDR3 is TGTGCCAGCTCACCACCGGGACCAGCGGGAAGTAATGAGCAGTTCTTC. Translated: CASSPPGPAGSNEQFF.

This clonotype was seen repeatedly, ten times or more. The gene calls are TRBV9 and TRBJ1-4; D is perhaps TRBD1 (5 bases). Per germline, CDR1 SGDLS and CDR2 YYNGEE. Deletions cut 6 bases from V and 4 bases from J, with 16 bases between. The CDR3 sequence is 15 residues long. CDR3 amino acids: CASTGGTGVNEKLFF. The CDR3 nucleotides read TGTGCCAGCACCGGAGGGACGGGGGTTAATGAAAAACTGTTTTTT.

The CDR3 spells CASSQVGAGGINEQFF. The CDR3 bases are TGCGCCAGCAGCCAAGTAGGGGCGGGAGGAATCAATGAGCAGTTCTTC. The chain joins TRBV4-1 to TRBJ2-1, with TRBD2 identical over 8 bases. This CDR3 spans 16 amino acids. Germline-derived CDR1 and CDR2 are MGHRA and YSYEKL. The junction had 8 bases not matched to a gene; V was cut back by 1 base and J by 6 bases.